Listed here are 20 T cell receptor beta chains from one sample, sequenced in a study of identical twins. From the 5' RACE reads, TCRdb called clonotypes with MiXCR, one entry per CDR3 protein. The sample has around 530,000 distinct CDR3 sequences, 12% to 15% seen once. The sample was also reused in another study, on yellow fever vaccine responses in identical twins.

The sample comprised CD4+ T cells sorted from blood. The receptor set was obtained from a woman aged 18-29 years in good health.

This clonotype was found a few times. The chain joins TRBV18 to TRBJ2-3, with D maybe TRBD2 (6 bases). The germline V gene has CDR1 KGHSH and CDR2 LQKENI. The CDR3 is 16 amino acids. Trimming pared 0 bases from V and 1 base from J, leaving 11 bases between. The CDR3 nucleotides are TGTGCCAGCTCACCACCGGTGGGAGGTGGCACAGATACGCAGTATTTT. Its protein product is CASSPPVGGGTDTQYF.

V and J are TRBV3-1 and TRBJ2-1, with D possibly matching TRBD2 (7 bases). Germline V gene sequence: CDR1 LGHDT, CDR2 YNNKEL (reference sequence). The length of the CDR3 is 16 residues. V dropped 1 base and J dropped 3 bases, with 13 bases sitting between them. The CDR3 nucleotides read TGTGCCAGCAGCCAAGGTCGGGGGGCGAGCTACAATGAGCAGTTCTTC. This translates into CASSQGRGASYNEQFF.

This clonotype was seen only a few times. This chain links TRBV12-3 or TRBV12-4 with TRBJ2-1, with 12 nucleotides matching TRBD2. V was pared by 4 bases and J by 7 bases, with 8 bases of the junction left unmatched. The CDR3 is 16 amino acids. The CDR3 DNA is TGTGCCAGCAGTTCCACTAGCGGGAGGTCTTATAATGAGCAGTTCTTC. It is translated as CASSSTSGRSYNEQFF.

The chain recombines TRBV9 with TRBJ2-1, with 12 bases that match TRBD2. The ends lost 2 bases at V and 9 bases at J; junction bases unmatched: 6. The germline V gene has CDR1 SGDLS and CDR2 YYNGEE. The CDR3 is 15 residues long. CDR3 DNA sequence: TGTGCCAGCAGCGTTATTCCGGGACTAGCGGGTGAGCAGTTCTTC. Protein sequence: CASSVIPGLAGEQFF.

V is TRBV12-5 and J is TRBJ2-7; D perhaps matches TRBD1 (6 bases). This CDR3 has 13 residues. The germline gives CDR1 LGHNT, CDR2 FRNRAP. Between the trimmed V and J ends, which lost 6 bases and 6 bases, there was a span of 15 bases. This CDR3 is CASGDSSYREQYF. The DNA for the CDR3 is TGTGCTAGTGGGGACAGTTCATACCGCGAGCAGTACTTC.

The chain has TRBV14 and TRBJ2-1; no firm D call. Trimming took off 0 bases at V and 16 bases at J, with 19 bases between the two ends. The CDR3 runs 14 residues. Germline V gene lookup returns CDR1 SGHDN and CDR2 FVKESK. The CDR3 region has the DNA TGTGCCAGCAGCCAAGATGGATCGAGGAGACCCCCCTTCTTC. Translated: CASSQDGSRRPPFF.

V and J are TRBV12-3 or TRBV12-4 and TRBJ2-1; 11 bases are shared with TRBD2. CDR3 size: 18 residues. Trimming at V came to 3 bases and at J to 7 bases, leaving 14 bases not matched to a gene. CDR3: CASSFSLAGGRVLNEQFF. CDR3 coding DNA: TGTGCCAGCAGTTTTAGTCTAGCGGGAGGAAGGGTATTGAATGAGCAGTTCTTC.

This clonotype occurred a few times. The chain links TRBV29-1 to TRBJ1-5; D call uncertain. Between the trimmed V and J ends, which lost 4 bases and 5 bases, there was a span of 12 bases. This CDR3 contains 13 residues. Germline CDR1 reads SQVTM; CDR2 reads ANQGSEA. CDR3 nucleotides: TGCAGCGTTGGCAAGGGCGCCGATCAGCCCCAGCATTTT. Translated, it gives CSVGKGADQPQHF. The full variable domain, completed using reference TRBV29-1 and TRBJ1-5, is SAVISQKPSRDICQRGTSLTIQCQVDSQVTMMFWYRQQPGQSLTLIATANQGSEATYESGFVIDKFPISRPNLTFSTLTVSNMSPEDSSIYLCSVGKGADQPQHFGDGTRLSIL.

The chain recombines TRBV28 with TRBJ2-7; the D is unclear. Trimming took off 8 bases at V and 0 bases at J, with 11 bases between the two ends. Germline assignment: CDR1 MDHEN and CDR2 SYDVKM. This CDR3 spans 13 amino acids. The CDR3 DNA reads TGTGCCAGCCGGAAGGGCCCCTCCTACGAGCAGTACGTC. Its protein is CASRKGPSYEQYV.

The chain combines TRBV10-1 with TRBJ2-5; D might be TRBD1 or TRBD2, each matching 5 bases. V lost 5 bases to trimming and J lost 3 bases, with 10 bases between them. CDR3 length equals 13 residues. CDR1 is WNHNN, CDR2 SYGVQD, per germline (reference sequence). CDR3 sequence (DNA): TGCGCCAGCAGTTGGGACGGAAAAGAGACCCAGTACTTC. Its translation is CASSWDGKETQYF.

The CDR3 nucleotides read TGTGCCAGCAGCTTATCCTATAGCGGGCCAAGTACAGATACGCAGTATTTT. Protein: CASSLSYSGPSTDTQYF. The chain employs TRBV3-1 and TRBJ2-3; TRBD2 agrees at 7 bases. The CDR3 consists of 17 residues. V lost 5 bases to trimming and J lost 3 bases; unmatched junction nucleotides: 14. CDR1 LGHDT and CDR2 YNNKEL come from the germline V gene (reference sequence).

The J gene is TRBJ1-1, the V gene TRBV11-3; D might be TRBD1 (6 bases). V was shortened by 0 bases and J by 2 bases, with 10 bases between the two germline ends. The germline gives CDR1 SGHNT, CDR2 YENEEA. This CDR3 spans 15 amino acids. The CDR3 sequence: CASSLEDSLNTEAFF. The CDR3, as DNA: TGTGCCAGCAGCTTAGAGGACAGTCTAAACACTGAAGCTTTCTTT.

CDR3 sequence: CATSDQSGGPSGANVLTF. The CDR3, as DNA: TGTGCCACCAGTGATCAATCGGGAGGGCCCTCTGGGGCCAACGTCCTGACTTTC. The rearrangement uses TRBV24-1 and TRBJ2-6; 8 bases match TRBD2. The trim removed 3 bases at V and 0 bases at J, leaving 6 bases unmatched. The CDR3 extends over 18 amino acids. Germline CDR1 and CDR2: KGHDR and SFDVKD.

Only a few counts were recorded for this clonotype. The V and J genes are TRBV6-1 and TRBJ2-4, with 7 bases matching TRBD1. The CDR3 spans 15 residues. Germline values: CDR1 MNHNS, CDR2 SASEGT. V shed 5 bases and J 6 bases; nucleotides not matched to a gene: 10. DNA of the CDR3: TGTGCCAGCAGTCCACTGACAGGGACGATAAACATTCAGTACTTC. As protein: CASSPLTGTINIQYF.

The chain uses TRBV6-1 and TRBJ2-5; D unresolved. Trimming removed 7 bases from V and 4 bases from J, with 16 bases in between. The V gene's germline CDR1 is MNHNS and CDR2 SASEGT. CDR3 length: 14 residues. In nucleotides, the CDR3 is TGTGCCAGCAAAAGCTTTGGGATAGGAGAGACCCAGTACTTC. Its translation is CASKSFGIGETQYF.

This clonotype was observed a handful of times. This sequence joins TRBV7-9 and TRBJ1-1; perhaps TRBD1 as D (5 bases). Trimming stripped 3 bases from V and 5 bases from J, with 13 bases between. CDR1 is SEHNR and CDR2 is FQNEAQ in the germline V gene (reference sequence). This CDR3 contains 14 residues. CDR3 in DNA: TGTGCCAGCAGCTTTGAGTGGGGCAGGACTGAAGCTTTCTTT. It codes for CASSFEWGRTEAFF.

The gene calls are TRBV4-1 and TRBJ2-3; D gene unclear. V was cut by 1 base and J by 2 bases, with 16 bases left in between. The V gene's germline CDR1 is MGHRA and CDR2 YSYEKL. The CDR3 is made up of 17 amino acids. The CDR3 DNA reads as TGCGCCAGCAGCCAAGCGTCAAGCAGGACCTACACAGATACGCAGTATTTT. The encoded protein is CASSQASSRTYTDTQYF.

This clonotype was observed a few times. The chain recombines TRBV20-1 with TRBJ1-1; tentative D call: TRBD1 (6 bases). The CDR3 loop spans 14 amino acids. Per germline, CDR1 DFQATT and CDR2 SNEGSKA (reference sequence). V lost 3 bases and J lost 1, with 12 bases in between. The CDR3 nucleotides are TGCAGTGCTAGCCAAAAACAGGGGAACACTGAAGCTTTCTTT. Translation: CSASQKQGNTEAFF.

Concerning this clonotype itself: The junction differs from germline at one of its ends, possibly a read error. J is TRBJ2-1 and V is TRBV20-1; D ambiguous. This CDR3 contains 15 residues. Germline V gene sequence: CDR1 DFQATT, CDR2 SNEGSKA (reference sequence). The CDR3 DNA follows: TGCTGTGCTAGGGTGCGCGACCTATTTTACAATGAGCAGTTCTTC. Amino acid sequence: CCARVRDLFYNEQFF.

This chain links TRBV12-3 or TRBV12-4 with TRBJ2-3, with TRBD2 matching over 10 bases. With 7 bases clipped from V and 4 bases from J, the junction kept 14 bases outside the gene matches. CDR3 length equals 17 residues. The CDR3 nucleotides read TGTGCCAGCACTGCCGGGACTAGCGTTCTCGGCGCAGATACGCAGTATTTT. Amino acid sequence: CASTAGTSVLGADTQYF.